Listed below are T cell receptor beta chains from one sample, sequenced in a study of PD-L1 blockade in urothelial cancer. TCRdb's copy holds only in-frame clones and misses some; the assay was immunoSEQ multiplex PCR. This table holds 35,000 to 45,000 clones, 80% to 95% found once. The sample was PBMCs, taken around atezolizumab (anti-PD-L1) treatment. The receptors were sampled from an older man with urothelial cancer. Each CDR3 is given with its conserved first and last residue. Fields, in order: J gene, V gene, D gene, clone size, CDR3 protein, CDR3 DNA. The D gene is left open where the match is weak. Size tells how often a clone was seen (once, few, many) or the class of an expanded clone, and some rows leave it out.

j_call: TRBJ2-6; v_call: TRBV5-4; d_call: .; clone_size: .; cdr3_aa: CASSLAGVANVLTF; cdr3_nt: TGTGCCAGCAGCTTGGCAGGGGTGGCCAACGTCCTGACTTTC
j_call: TRBJ2-1; v_call: TRBV5-1; d_call: .; clone_size: .; cdr3_aa: CASSLVLRDEQFF; cdr3_nt: TGCGCCAGCAGCTTGGTCCTGCGGGATGAGCAGTTCTTC
j_call: TRBJ2-5; v_call: TRBV6-6; d_call: TRBD1; clone_size: .; cdr3_aa: CASSYPGQSQETQYF; cdr3_nt: TGTGCCAGCAGTTACCCGGGACAGTCCCAAGAGACCCAGTACTTC
j_call: TRBJ1-2; v_call: TRBV2; d_call: .; clone_size: .; cdr3_aa: CASSPLAQGAYGYTF; cdr3_nt: TGTGCCAGCAGCCCCCTTGCACAGGGAGCCTATGGCTACACCTTC
j_call: TRBJ1-2; v_call: TRBV9; d_call: TRBD1; clone_size: .; cdr3_aa: CASSVTDRGEGYTF; cdr3_nt: TGTGCCAGCAGCGTCACAGACAGGGGCGAGGGCTACACCTTC
j_call: TRBJ2-5; v_call: TRBV4-1; d_call: TRBD2; clone_size: .; cdr3_aa: CASSQDGTSGQETQYF; cdr3_nt: TGCGCCAGCAGCCAAGATGGGACTAGCGGCCAAGAGACCCAGTACTTC
j_call: TRBJ2-3; v_call: TRBV5-6; d_call: TRBD2; clone_size: .; cdr3_aa: CASSLGLAGDRDTQYF; cdr3_nt: TGTGCCAGCAGCTTGGGACTAGCGGGAGATAGGGATACGCAGTATTTT
j_call: TRBJ2-3; v_call: TRBV10-3; d_call: TRBD2; clone_size: .; cdr3_aa: CAISSAGGADTQYF; cdr3_nt: TGTGCCATCAGTTCAGCGGGAGGGGCCGATACGCAGTATTTT
j_call: TRBJ2-5; v_call: TRBV11-2; d_call: TRBD1; clone_size: once; cdr3_aa: CASSSSDRGRGETQYF; cdr3_nt: TGTGCCAGCAGTTCCTCTGACAGGGGGCGCGGGGAGACCCAGTACTTC
j_call: TRBJ2-2; v_call: TRBV28; d_call: TRBD1; clone_size: .; cdr3_aa: CASSLVRGRDRGGTGELFF; cdr3_nt: TGTGCCAGCAGTTTAGTTCGTGGCCGGGACAGGGGGGGCACCGGGGAGCTGTTTTTT
j_call: TRBJ2-1; v_call: TRBV16; d_call: .; clone_size: .; cdr3_aa: CASSNQGRAYNEQFF; cdr3_nt: TGTGCCAGCAGCAACCAGGGGCGGGCCTACAATGAGCAGTTCTTC
j_call: TRBJ2-2; v_call: TRBV7-8; d_call: .; clone_size: .; cdr3_aa: CASRPGGTGELFF; cdr3_nt: TGTGCCAGCCGTCCAGGGGGGACCGGGGAGCTGTTTTTT
j_call: TRBJ2-1; v_call: TRBV5-1; d_call: TRBD2; clone_size: .; cdr3_aa: CASSLTSGSSHNEQFF; cdr3_nt: TGCGCCAGCAGCTTGACTAGCGGGAGTTCTCACAATGAGCAGTTCTTC
j_call: TRBJ1-2; v_call: TRBV21-1; d_call: .; clone_size: few; cdr3_aa: CATFTKWNYGYTF; cdr3_nt: TGTGCCACCTTTACTAAGTGGAACTATGGCTACACCTTC
j_call: TRBJ1-2; v_call: TRBV28; d_call: .; clone_size: .; cdr3_aa: CASSADYGYTF; cdr3_nt: TGTGCCAGCAGCGCGGACTATGGCTACACCTTC
j_call: TRBJ2-7; v_call: TRBV5-1; d_call: TRBD1; clone_size: .; cdr3_aa: CASSTGTAISYEQYF; cdr3_nt: TGCGCCAGCAGCACCGGGACAGCAATCTCCTACGAGCAGTACTTC
j_call: TRBJ2-3; v_call: TRBV9; d_call: TRBD2; clone_size: .; cdr3_aa: CASSDSGHSTDTQYF; cdr3_nt: TGTGCCAGCAGCGATAGCGGGCACAGCACAGATACGCAGTATTTT
j_call: TRBJ1-2; v_call: TRBV11-1; d_call: .; clone_size: .; cdr3_aa: CASSLHPGDNYGYTF; cdr3_nt: TGTGCCAGCAGCTTACATCCGGGAGATAACTATGGCTACACCTTC
j_call: TRBJ1-5; v_call: TRBV19; d_call: TRBD1; clone_size: .; cdr3_aa: CASSTTGDSNQPQHF; cdr3_nt: TGTGCCAGTAGTACGACAGGGGACAGCAATCAGCCCCAGCATTTT
j_call: TRBJ2-2; v_call: TRBV7-8; d_call: TRBD2; clone_size: .; cdr3_aa: CASRALAGGANTGELFF; cdr3_nt: TGTGCCAGCAGGGCCCTAGCGGGGGGTGCGAACACCGGGGAGCTGTTTTTT
j_call: TRBJ1-2; v_call: TRBV15; d_call: TRBD1; clone_size: once; cdr3_aa: CATSPTGGANYGYTF; cdr3_nt: TGTGCCACCAGCCCTACAGGGGGCGCGAACTATGGCTACACCTTC
j_call: TRBJ2-1; v_call: TRBV5-8; d_call: TRBD2; clone_size: .; cdr3_aa: CASSRGLAGRSYNEQFF; cdr3_nt: TGTGCCAGCAGTCGGGGACTAGCGGGTCGCTCCTACAATGAGCAGTTCTTC
j_call: TRBJ2-1; v_call: TRBV15; d_call: TRBD1; clone_size: .; cdr3_aa: CATSRGRRDREYNEQFF; cdr3_nt: TGTGCCACCAGCAGGGGACGCCGGGACAGGGAGTACAATGAGCAGTTCTTC
j_call: TRBJ2-2; v_call: TRBV27; d_call: TRBD2; clone_size: .; cdr3_aa: CASSSRGTSVPFSTGELFF; cdr3_nt: TGTGCCAGCAGCTCCCGCGGGACTAGCGTACCCTTCTCCACCGGGGAGCTGTTTTTT
j_call: TRBJ2-1; v_call: TRBV27; d_call: .; clone_size: .; cdr3_aa: CASSLSGEQFF; cdr3_nt: TGTGCCAGCAGTTTATCCGGTGAGCAGTTCTTC
j_call: TRBJ1-4; v_call: TRBV27; d_call: .; clone_size: .; cdr3_aa: CASSLRFRGEKLFF; cdr3_nt: TGTGCCAGCAGTTTAAGGTTTAGGGGTGAAAAACTGTTTTTT
j_call: TRBJ2-5; v_call: TRBV19; d_call: .; clone_size: once; cdr3_aa: CASSMIAALGETQYF; cdr3_nt: TGTGCCAGTAGTATGATAGCGGCTCTAGGGGAGACCCAGTACTTC
j_call: TRBJ2-3; v_call: TRBV7-2; d_call: .; clone_size: .; cdr3_aa: CASSLEVGMQYF; cdr3_nt: TGTGCCAGCAGCTTAGAAGTCGGTATGCAGTATTTT
j_call: TRBJ2-7; v_call: TRBV5-4; d_call: TRBD1; clone_size: .; cdr3_aa: CASSSEDRGFYEQYF; cdr3_nt: TGTGCCAGCAGCTCCGAAGACAGGGGGTTCTACGAGCAGTACTTC
j_call: TRBJ2-7; v_call: TRBV19; d_call: .; clone_size: .; cdr3_aa: CASSIGAAQVEQYF; cdr3_nt: TGTGCCAGTAGTATAGGCGCAGCTCAGGTCGAGCAGTACTTC
j_call: TRBJ2-4; v_call: TRBV19; d_call: TRBD1; clone_size: .; cdr3_aa: CASRDRGLAKNIQYF; cdr3_nt: TGTGCCAGTAGAGACAGGGGGCTAGCCAAAAACATTCAGTACTTC
j_call: TRBJ2-7; v_call: TRBV5-6; d_call: .; clone_size: once; cdr3_aa: CASSSLTRPYEQYF; cdr3_nt: TGTGCCAGCAGCTCATTGACACGACCCTACGAGCAGTACTTC
j_call: TRBJ1-1; v_call: TRBV5-6; d_call: TRBD1; clone_size: .; cdr3_aa: CASSGGQGRGWNTEAFF; cdr3_nt: TGTGCCAGCAGCGGGGGACAGGGAAGGGGCTGGAACACTGAAGCTTTCTTT
j_call: TRBJ2-7; v_call: TRBV5-1; d_call: TRBD1; clone_size: .; cdr3_aa: CASRLEGQGKREQYF; cdr3_nt: TGCGCCAGCAGGTTAGAGGGACAGGGGAAACGCGAGCAGTACTTC
j_call: TRBJ2-7; v_call: TRBV12-5; d_call: TRBD2; clone_size: .; cdr3_aa: CASGLLPAPGLDFYEQYF; cdr3_nt: TGTGCTAGTGGTCTACTGCCCGCCCCGGGACTAGACTTCTACGAGCAGTACTTC
j_call: TRBJ1-5; v_call: TRBV7-9; d_call: TRBD1; clone_size: .; cdr3_aa: CASSYGQGTRGNQPQHF; cdr3_nt: TGTGCCAGCAGCTATGGACAGGGGACGAGGGGCAATCAGCCCCAGCATTTT
j_call: TRBJ2-7; v_call: TRBV20-1; d_call: .; clone_size: .; cdr3_aa: CSAEGVGEQYF; cdr3_nt: TGCAGTGCTGAAGGAGTAGGCGAGCAGTACTTC
j_call: TRBJ1-1; v_call: TRBV6-5; d_call: TRBD1; clone_size: .; cdr3_aa: CASSQGAEAFF; cdr3_nt: TGTGCCAGCAGTCAGGGGGCTGAAGCTTTCTTT
j_call: TRBJ1-2; v_call: TRBV2; d_call: .; clone_size: .; cdr3_aa: CASSENGYGYTF; cdr3_nt: TGTGCCAGCAGTGAAAACGGCTATGGCTACACCTTC
j_call: TRBJ1-4; v_call: TRBV28; d_call: TRBD1; clone_size: once; cdr3_aa: CASSLDRGREKLFF; cdr3_nt: TGTGCCAGCAGTTTAGACAGGGGGCGTGAAAAACTGTTTTTT
j_call: TRBJ1-4; v_call: TRBV29-1; d_call: .; clone_size: .; cdr3_aa: CSVTNNAANEKLFF; cdr3_nt: TGCAGCGTTACTAACAACGCGGCTAATGAAAAACTGTTTTTT
j_call: TRBJ2-7; v_call: TRBV7-9; d_call: TRBD2; clone_size: once; cdr3_aa: CASSREGYEQYF; cdr3_nt: TGTGCCAGCAGCCGGGAGGGTTACGAGCAGTACTTC
j_call: TRBJ2-7; v_call: TRBV6-6; d_call: .; clone_size: .; cdr3_aa: CASSYRGYEQYF; cdr3_nt: TGTGCCAGCAGTTATCGGGGGTACGAGCAGTACTTC
j_call: TRBJ1-1; v_call: TRBV5-1; d_call: .; clone_size: .; cdr3_aa: CASSLAGTQTTEAFF; cdr3_nt: TGCGCCAGCAGCTTGGCCGGCACCCAGACAACTGAAGCTTTCTTT
j_call: TRBJ1-1; v_call: TRBV5-1; d_call: .; clone_size: .; cdr3_aa: CASSDPGRAGGTEAFF; cdr3_nt: TGCGCCAGCAGCGATCCGGGACGGGCCGGGGGAACTGAAGCTTTCTTT
j_call: TRBJ2-7; v_call: TRBV27; d_call: .; clone_size: once; cdr3_aa: CASSSPTNYEQYF; cdr3_nt: TGTGCCAGCAGTTCTCCTACGAACTACGAGCAGTACTTC
j_call: TRBJ2-7; v_call: TRBV7-2; d_call: .; clone_size: once; cdr3_aa: CASSWGLSYEQYF; cdr3_nt: TGTGCCAGCAGCTGGGGCCTCTCCTACGAGCAGTACTTC
j_call: TRBJ2-3; v_call: TRBV15; d_call: TRBD2; clone_size: .; cdr3_aa: CATSPGLAGSTDTQYF; cdr3_nt: TGTGCCACCAGCCCCGGACTAGCGGGGAGCACAGATACGCAGTATTTT
j_call: TRBJ1-5; v_call: TRBV19; d_call: TRBD1; clone_size: .; cdr3_aa: CASSILNRGNQPQHF; cdr3_nt: TGTGCCAGTAGTATCTTGAACAGGGGAAATCAGCCCCAGCATTTT
j_call: TRBJ2-7; v_call: TRBV7-3; d_call: TRBD2; clone_size: .; cdr3_aa: CASSLSLAGGEQYF; cdr3_nt: TGTGCCAGCAGCTTAAGCCTAGCGGGAGGCGAGCAGTACTTC
j_call: TRBJ1-3; v_call: TRBV19; d_call: .; clone_size: .; cdr3_aa: CASSMGASGNTIYF; cdr3_nt: TGTGCCAGTAGTATGGGGGCCTCTGGAAACACCATATATTTT
j_call: TRBJ1-1; v_call: TRBV5-1; d_call: .; clone_size: .; cdr3_aa: CASSLDRGREGFTEAFF; cdr3_nt: TGCGCCAGCAGCTTGGATCGTGGCAGGGAGGGTTTCACTGAAGCTTTCTTT
j_call: TRBJ2-5; v_call: TRBV21-1; d_call: .; clone_size: once; cdr3_aa: CASSPGQGETQYF; cdr3_nt: TGTGCCAGCAGCCCGGGACAGGGAGAGACCCAGTACTTC
j_call: TRBJ2-5; v_call: TRBV7-8; d_call: .; clone_size: .; cdr3_aa: CASSLEATGQETQYF; cdr3_nt: TGTGCCAGCAGCTTAGAAGCGACTGGGCAAGAGACCCAGTACTTC
j_call: TRBJ1-1; v_call: TRBV7-9; d_call: .; clone_size: .; cdr3_aa: CASSLAGSNTEAFF; cdr3_nt: TGTGCCAGCAGCTTAGCCGGGTCGAACACTGAAGCTTTCTTT